The entry below gives a single T cell receptor (beta chain) sequence along with its context. The target antigen is unknown. This sample is part of a study of T cells in tumors after PD-1 blockade. Study-wide context: Prior checkpoint blockade, systemic immunosuppressant use, or anti-cancer therapy within 4 weeks excluded patients. On average, peripheral blood gave about 110,000 TCR templates and under 45,000 unique clonotypes.

Trimming left V 0 bases short and J 4 bases short, with 8 bases between. Germline lookup yields CDR1 LGHNA and CDR2 YNFKEQ. This CDR3 comprises 14 residues. Study outcomes and limitations: About 41% of tumor TCR clonotypes were also found in blood.

Using immunoSEQ multiplex PCR, the repertoire was profiled, and TCRdb retains in-frame clones only, with some absent. The table lists tens of thousands of clones, approximately 79% of them singletons. The receptor was isolated from a human donor with advanced basal cell or squamous cell carcinoma (not recorded which). This sequence joins TRBV4-2 and TRBJ2-3, with D unclear. The input for sequencing was PBMCs, taken before anti-PD-1 therapy. CDR3 nucleotides: TGTGCCAGCAGCCAAGATCCACTGTCAGATACGCAGTATTTT. This sequence encodes CASSQDPLSDTQYF.